Listed below are T cell receptor beta chains from one sample, sequenced in a study of blood T cells in healthy people across ages. TCRdb processed the 5' RACE reads anew with MiXCR; each CDR3 protein has one entry. The data contain about 1.7 million distinct CDR3 sequences, 28% of them seen just once; the ten biggest clones take up roughly 8%. The specimen sequenced was blood. These receptors all come from a woman under 40 in good health. The CDR3 runs from the conserved cysteine through the conserved F or W. The order of the fields is clone size, CDR3 length, V gene, D gene, J gene, CDR3 DNA, CDR3 protein. A D gene is named only where the DNA matches it firmly. Only some rows state a clone size, as once, few, many or a class for expanded clones.

size: many
length: 14
V: TRBV7-9
D: TRBD1
J: TRBJ2-7
DNA: TGTGCCAGCAGCATCCCCGGGACAGGGGGCGCAAAGTACTTC
CDR3: CASSIPGTGGAKYF

size: few
length: 13
V: TRBV20-1
D: -
J: TRBJ1-2
DNA: TGCAGTGCTAGAAACCGGGGTGGCTATGGCTACACCTTC
CDR3: CSARNRGGYGYTF

size: -
length: 22
V: TRBV5-1
D: TRBD2
J: TRBJ2-1
DNA: TGCGCCAGCAGCCCCGGGACTAGCGGGGGGCCCTTCTTCTTAAGCTCCTACAATGAGCAGTTCTTC
CDR3: CASSPGTSGGPFFLSSYNEQFF

size: -
length: 15
V: TRBV4-3
D: -
J: TRBJ2-1
DNA: TGCGCCAGCAGCCAAGATTTAGCCCGAGAAGGTGAGCAGTTCTTC
CDR3: CASSQDLAREGEQFF

size: few
length: 15
V: TRBV20-1
D: -
J: TRBJ2-3
DNA: TGCAGTGCTATGTCTGGGGGCTCCTACACAGATACGCAGTATTTT
CDR3: CSAMSGGSYTDTQYF

size: few
length: 14
V: TRBV10-3
D: -
J: TRBJ2-3
DNA: TGTGCCATCAGCCCCTTGGACCGGGCAGATACGCAGTATTTT
CDR3: CAISPLDRADTQYF

size: -
length: 17
V: TRBV12-3/TRBV12-4
D: -
J: TRBJ1-2
DNA: TGTGCCAGCAGTGCGAGTGCCACAGCGGGTGGGAGCTATGGCTACACCTTC
CDR3: CASSASATAGGSYGYTF

size: many
length: 21
V: TRBV18
D: -
J: TRBJ2-7
DNA: TGTGCCAGCTCACCACCGATCGTGGCCGGACAGAGGGATCCCCAGTTCTACGAGCAGTACTTC
CDR3: CASSPPIVAGQRDPQFYEQYF

size: -
length: 15
V: TRBV2
D: TRBD2
J: TRBJ2-1
DNA: TGTGCCAGGGGCCATGGAAGCGGGGTCTACAATGAGCAGTTCTTC
CDR3: CARGHGSGVYNEQFF

size: once
length: 15
V: TRBV24-1
D: TRBD1
J: TRBJ2-1
DNA: TGTGCCACCAGTAATCCCGGGACAGAGAGTAATGAGCAGTTCTTC
CDR3: CATSNPGTESNEQFF

size: few
length: 13
V: TRBV12-3/TRBV12-4
D: TRBD1
J: TRBJ1-2
DNA: TGTGCCAGCAGTCCACCGGGACAGGCTCGGGCCACCTTC
CDR3: CASSPPGQARATF

size: few
length: 16
V: TRBV25-1
D: -
J: TRBJ2-5
DNA: TGTGCCAGCAGTGATAGTGGCGGAGCCAAAAGAGAGACCCAGTACTTC
CDR3: CASSDSGGAKRETQYF

size: -
length: 14
V: TRBV7-3
D: -
J: TRBJ2-3
DNA: TGTGCCAGCAGCTTAACTAGCTCAAGAGATACGCAGTATTTT
CDR3: CASSLTSSRDTQYF

size: once
length: 14
V: TRBV29-1
D: TRBD1
J: TRBJ2-5
DNA: TGCGGCGTAGACCCGGGACAGGGAGGAGAGACCCAGTACTTC
CDR3: CGVDPGQGGETQYF

size: -
length: 12
V: TRBV7-2
D: -
J: TRBJ1-1
DNA: TGTGCCAGCAGCCCGAGGACCCGGTTTGCTTTCTTT
CDR3: CASSPRTRFAFF